This T cell receptor (beta chain) was observed in a study of immune heterogeneity within non-small cell lung tumors (dated by TCRdb to the late 2010s). About the investigation overall: By histology, the tumors included some ten non-squamous carcinomas, a few squamous cell carcinomas and 1 tumor not otherwise specified. Neoantigen binding to each patient's HLA alleles was predicted with netMHCpan-3.0 for mutant peptides of 8 to 11 amino acids. Whole-exome sequencing, RNA-seq and TCR beta repertoire sequencing were combined for multiple spatially distinct regions from each NSCLC tumor so that intratumoral immune heterogeneity could be examined. TCR repertoire analysis included approximately 52 tumor loci from around 15 patients, whereas transcriptome data included only about 46 loci from 11 to 12 patients.

The paper's findings and limits, for the study overall: Within a patient, identical dominant CDR3B clonotypes were found to recur across loci, yet unique high-frequency clones were also harbored in different tumor locations. A statistically significant but moderate positive correlation (R around 0.33) was observed between local T-cell repertoire clonality and local tumor mutational burden. High-frequency TCR beta clonotypes were found to be largely distinct between individual patients.

Taken from cysteine to phenylalanine, the CDR3 has 16 residues. The CDR3 DNA has 48 bases and is translated from base 1. The germline V gene supplies CDR1 MDHEN and CDR2 SYDVKM. For this chain, trimming is 6 bases at the V end and 3 bases at the J end, and the number of junction bases without a gene match is 11. This clonotype was detected a few times. What this receptor recognizes is not known. No base quality information exists; no much larger clone differs at one position. A multiplex PCR system amplified the TCR beta CDR3 region, with a first 10-cycle round using 32 V-gene forward and 13 J-gene reverse primers. The first PCR round was done with a QIAGEN Multiplex PCR Kit, and the primer sequences were filed in Chinese patent CN105087789A. Illumina universal primers were added in a second PCR round performed with the Phusion High-Fidelity PCR Kit. Sequencing of the TCR libraries was done on the Illumina HiSeq X Ten platform in paired-end mode with a 151 bp read length. In the source study's methods: Cutadapt was used to discard reads without multiplex PCR primers, PEAR merged the read pairs, and MiXCR with default settings called the CDR3 regions. Repertoire diversity used Shannon entropy, and clonality was computed as one minus Shannon entropy divided by ln of productive unique sequence count. Clonotypes present at frequencies of at least 0.5% were defined as dominant or high-frequency T-cell clones. Clones were called with MiXCR by TCRdb after fastp trimmed the public reads at Q25, and only in-frame beta chains were retained. Each record represents a unique CDR3 protein, reported with the most common genes and DNA among its rows. The V and J calls follow TCRdb's processing rather than the paper's. This sample gives approximately 4,300 distinct CDR3 sequences in total; more than 25% of them show up just once. 9% to 15% of the sample is held by the ten biggest clonotypes.

The TCR template was genomic DNA extracted from bulk tumor tissue, and approximately 630 ng of gDNA was amplified for each sample. During surgery, multiple biopsies were taken from each primary tumor, with sampling sites spaced as far apart as possible within the tumor mass. The study cohort was described as untreated and was composed of newly diagnosed NSCLC cases undergoing curative surgery. Donors were 15 or so newly diagnosed non-small cell lung cancer patients undergoing surgery with curative intent. Resected tumor masses were reviewed by two independent pathologists. Sequencing was performed only on DNA and RNA samples of high quality.

The rearrangement joined TRBV28 to TRBJ2-1; 7 bases in the junction line up with TRBD2. The TCR was taken from a man aged 60 to 69 with non-small cell lung cancer. Source material: lung tumor tissue. The DNA sequence reads TGTGCCAGCAGCCCGGAGGGGAGGGCCCACTACAATGAGCAGTTCTTC. Translation gives CASSPEGRAHYNEQFF. Full variable domain (CDR3 extended with the reference TRBV28 and TRBJ2-1 proteins): DVKVTQSSRYLVKRTGEKVFLECVQDMDHENMFWYRQDPGLGLRLIYFSYDVKMKEKGDIPEGYSVSREKKERFSLILESASTNQTSMYLCASSPEGRAHYNEQFFGPGTRLTVL.